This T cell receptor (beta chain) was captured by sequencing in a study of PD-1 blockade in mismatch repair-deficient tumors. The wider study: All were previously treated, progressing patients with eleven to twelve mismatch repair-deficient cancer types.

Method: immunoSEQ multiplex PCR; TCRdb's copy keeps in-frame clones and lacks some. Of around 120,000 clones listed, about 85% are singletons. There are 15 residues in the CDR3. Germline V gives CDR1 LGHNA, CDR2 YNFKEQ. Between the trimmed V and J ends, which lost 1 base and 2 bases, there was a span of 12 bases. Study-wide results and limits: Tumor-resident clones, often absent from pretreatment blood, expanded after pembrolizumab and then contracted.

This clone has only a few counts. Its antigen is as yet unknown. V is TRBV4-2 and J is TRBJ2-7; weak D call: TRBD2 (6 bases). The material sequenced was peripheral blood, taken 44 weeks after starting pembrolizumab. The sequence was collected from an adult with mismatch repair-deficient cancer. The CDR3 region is CASSQVVGGTYEQYF. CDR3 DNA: TGTGCCAGCAGCCAAGTCGTGGGGGGAACCTACGAGCAGTACTTC.